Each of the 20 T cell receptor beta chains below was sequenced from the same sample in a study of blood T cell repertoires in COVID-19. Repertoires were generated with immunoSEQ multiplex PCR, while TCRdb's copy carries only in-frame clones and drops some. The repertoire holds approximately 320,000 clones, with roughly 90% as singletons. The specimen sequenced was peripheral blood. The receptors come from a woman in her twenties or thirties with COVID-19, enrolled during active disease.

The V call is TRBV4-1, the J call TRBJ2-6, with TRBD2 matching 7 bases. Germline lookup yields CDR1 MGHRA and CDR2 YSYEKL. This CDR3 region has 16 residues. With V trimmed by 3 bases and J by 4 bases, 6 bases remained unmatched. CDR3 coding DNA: TGCGCCAGCAGCCATGTGGGGGGGAGAGGGGCCAACGTCCTGACTTTC. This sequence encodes CASSHVGGRGANVLTF.

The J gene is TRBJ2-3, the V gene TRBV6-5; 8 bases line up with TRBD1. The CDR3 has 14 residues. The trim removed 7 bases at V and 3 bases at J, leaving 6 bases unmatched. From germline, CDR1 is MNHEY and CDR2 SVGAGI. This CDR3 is CASMDRVRTDTQYF. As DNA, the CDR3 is TGTGCCAGCATGGACAGGGTGAGGACAGATACGCAGTATTTT.

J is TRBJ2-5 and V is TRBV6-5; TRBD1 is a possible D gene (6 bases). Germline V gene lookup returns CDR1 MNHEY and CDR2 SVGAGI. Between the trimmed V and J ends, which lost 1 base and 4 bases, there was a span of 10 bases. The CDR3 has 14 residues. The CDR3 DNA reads TGTGCCAGCAGTTACTTTGGACAGTTAGAGACCCAGTACTTC. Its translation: CASSYFGQLETQYF.

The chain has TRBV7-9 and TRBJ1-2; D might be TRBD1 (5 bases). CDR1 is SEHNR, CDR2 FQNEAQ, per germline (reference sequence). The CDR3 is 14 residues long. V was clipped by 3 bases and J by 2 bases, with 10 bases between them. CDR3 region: CASSLIQENYGYTF. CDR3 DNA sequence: TGTGCCAGCAGCTTGATACAGGAGAACTATGGCTACACCTTC.

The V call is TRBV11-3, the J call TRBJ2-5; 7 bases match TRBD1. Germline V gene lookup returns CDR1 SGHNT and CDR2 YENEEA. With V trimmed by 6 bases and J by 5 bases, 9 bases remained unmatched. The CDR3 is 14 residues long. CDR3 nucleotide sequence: TGTGCCAGCAGTTCGGGACAGCCCGGGGAGACCCAGTACTTC. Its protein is CASSSGQPGETQYF. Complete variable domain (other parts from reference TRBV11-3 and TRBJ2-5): EAGVVQSPRYKIIEKKQPVAFWCNPISGHNTLYWYLQNLGQGPELLIRYENEEAVDDSQLPKDRFSAERLKGVDSTLKIQPAELGDSAVYLCASSSGQPGETQYFGPGTRLLVL.

The CDR3 bases are TGTGCCAGCAGCCAAGATCTAGAAGGGCAGGGCGGGGAGCTGTTTTTT. Its protein product is CASSQDLEGQGGELFF. The rearrangement joins TRBV3-1 (or the pseudogene TRBV3-2) to TRBJ2-2; a possible D gene is TRBD1 (5 bases). This CDR3 has 16 amino acids. Germline V gene lookup returns CDR1 LGHDT and CDR2 YNNKEL (reference sequence). The V gene lost 0 bases and the J gene lost 7 bases, with 15 bases spanning the gap.

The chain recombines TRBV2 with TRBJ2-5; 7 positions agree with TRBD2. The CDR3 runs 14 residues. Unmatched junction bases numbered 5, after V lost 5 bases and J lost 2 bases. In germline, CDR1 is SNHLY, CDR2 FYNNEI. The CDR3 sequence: CASSRLLAQETQYF. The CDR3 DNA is TGTGCCAGCAGTCGCCTACTAGCGCAAGAGACCCAGTACTTC.

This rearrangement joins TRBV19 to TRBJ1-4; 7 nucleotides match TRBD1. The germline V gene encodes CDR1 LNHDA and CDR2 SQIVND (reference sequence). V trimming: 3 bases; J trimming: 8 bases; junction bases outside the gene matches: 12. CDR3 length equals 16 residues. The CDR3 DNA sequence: TGTGCCAGTAGTATTCAGAGAACAGGGGCAGGGGAAAAACTGTTTTTT. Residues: CASSIQRTGAGEKLFF.

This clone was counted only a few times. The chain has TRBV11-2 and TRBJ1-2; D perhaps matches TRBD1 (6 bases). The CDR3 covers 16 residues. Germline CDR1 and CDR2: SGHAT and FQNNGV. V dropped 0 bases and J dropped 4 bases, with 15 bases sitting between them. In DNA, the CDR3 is TGTGCCAGCAGCTTAGAATGGCAGGGAGGGGGCTATGGCTACACCTTC. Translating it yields CASSLEWQGGGYGYTF. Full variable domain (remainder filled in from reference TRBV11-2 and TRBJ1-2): EAGVAQSPRYKIIEKRQSVAFWCNPISGHATLYWYQQILGQGPKLLIQFQNNGVVDDSQLPKDRFSAERLKGVDSTLKIQPAKLEDSAVYLCASSLEWQGGGYGYTFGSGTRLTVV.

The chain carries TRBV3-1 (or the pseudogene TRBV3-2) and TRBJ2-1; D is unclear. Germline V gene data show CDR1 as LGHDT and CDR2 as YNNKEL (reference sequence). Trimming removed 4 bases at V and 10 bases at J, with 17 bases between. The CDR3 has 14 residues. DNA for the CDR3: TGTGCCAGCAGCCGGTTAGTTGCACGTGAGGAGCAGTTCTTC. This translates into CASSRLVAREEQFF.

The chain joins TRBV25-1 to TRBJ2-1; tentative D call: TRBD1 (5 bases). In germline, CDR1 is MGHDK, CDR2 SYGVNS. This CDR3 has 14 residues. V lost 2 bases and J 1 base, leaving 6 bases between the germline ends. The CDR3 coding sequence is TGTGCCAGCAGTGAACAGGGTTCCTACAATGAGCAGTTCTTC. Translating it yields CASSEQGSYNEQFF. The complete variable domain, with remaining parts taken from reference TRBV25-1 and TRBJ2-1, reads EADIYQTPRYLVIGTGKKITLECSQTMGHDKMYWYQQDPGMELHLIHYSYGVNSTEKGDLSSESTVSRIRTEHFPLTLESARPSHTSQYLCASSEQGSYNEQFFGPGTRLTVL.

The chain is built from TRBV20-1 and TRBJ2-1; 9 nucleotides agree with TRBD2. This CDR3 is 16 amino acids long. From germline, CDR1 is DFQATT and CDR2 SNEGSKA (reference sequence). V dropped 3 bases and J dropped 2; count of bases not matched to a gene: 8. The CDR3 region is CSASFPSGGPYNEQFF. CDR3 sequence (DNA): TGCAGTGCTAGTTTCCCAAGCGGGGGGCCCTACAATGAGCAGTTCTTC.

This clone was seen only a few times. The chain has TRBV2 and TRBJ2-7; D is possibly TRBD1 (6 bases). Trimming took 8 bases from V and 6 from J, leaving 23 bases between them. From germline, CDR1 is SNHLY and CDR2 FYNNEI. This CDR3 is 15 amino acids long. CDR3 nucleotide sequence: TGTGCCAGCCAGGTCGACTCAGGGGTTAGATCCGAGCAGTACTTC. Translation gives CASQVDSGVRSEQYF. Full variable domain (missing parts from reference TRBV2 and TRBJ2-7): EPEVTQTPSHQVTQMGQEVILRCVPISNHLYFYWYRQILGQKVEFLVSFYNNEISEKSEIFDDQFSVERPDGSNFTLKIRSTKLEDSAMYFCASQVDSGVRSEQYFGPGTRLTVT.

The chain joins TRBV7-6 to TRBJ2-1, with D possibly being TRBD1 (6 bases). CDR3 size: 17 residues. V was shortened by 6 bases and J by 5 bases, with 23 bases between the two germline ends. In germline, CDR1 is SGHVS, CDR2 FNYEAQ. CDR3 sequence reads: CASSSKRGRDINNEQFF. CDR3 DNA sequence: TGTGCCAGCAGTTCCAAAAGGGGCCGGGACATAAACAATGAGCAGTTCTTC.

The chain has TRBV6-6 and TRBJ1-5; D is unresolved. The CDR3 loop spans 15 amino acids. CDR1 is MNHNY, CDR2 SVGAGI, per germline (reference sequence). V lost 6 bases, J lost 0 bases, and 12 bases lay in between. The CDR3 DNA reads TGTGCCAGCAGCCCCGAGGAATATAGCAATCAGCCCCAGCATTTT. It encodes CASSPEEYSNQPQHF.

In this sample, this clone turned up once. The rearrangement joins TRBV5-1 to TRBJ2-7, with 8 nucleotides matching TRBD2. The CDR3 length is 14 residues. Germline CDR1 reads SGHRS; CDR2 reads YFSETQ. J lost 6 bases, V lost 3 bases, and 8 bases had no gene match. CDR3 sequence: CASSSGGLGGEQYF. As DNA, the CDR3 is TGCGCCAGCAGCTCCGGGGGACTAGGAGGCGAGCAGTACTTC.

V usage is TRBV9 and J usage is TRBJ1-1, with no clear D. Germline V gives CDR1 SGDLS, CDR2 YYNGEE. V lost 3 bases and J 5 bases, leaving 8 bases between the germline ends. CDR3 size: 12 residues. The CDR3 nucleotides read TGTGCCAGCAGCGACCGGGAGACTGAAGCTTTCTTT. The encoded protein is CASSDRETEAFF.

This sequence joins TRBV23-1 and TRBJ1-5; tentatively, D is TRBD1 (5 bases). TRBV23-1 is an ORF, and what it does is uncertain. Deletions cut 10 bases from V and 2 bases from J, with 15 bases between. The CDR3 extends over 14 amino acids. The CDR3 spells CAIPGGGCNQPQHF. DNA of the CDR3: TGCGCCATTCCCGGCGGGGGATGCAATCAGCCCCAGCATTTT.

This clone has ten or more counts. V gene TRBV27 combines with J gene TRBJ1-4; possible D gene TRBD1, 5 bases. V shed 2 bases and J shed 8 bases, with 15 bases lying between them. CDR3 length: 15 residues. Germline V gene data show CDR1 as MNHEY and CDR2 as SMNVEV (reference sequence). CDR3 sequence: CASSLTDSRYEKLFF. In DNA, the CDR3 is TGTGCCAGCAGTTTAACCGACAGTAGATACGAAAAACTGTTTTTT.

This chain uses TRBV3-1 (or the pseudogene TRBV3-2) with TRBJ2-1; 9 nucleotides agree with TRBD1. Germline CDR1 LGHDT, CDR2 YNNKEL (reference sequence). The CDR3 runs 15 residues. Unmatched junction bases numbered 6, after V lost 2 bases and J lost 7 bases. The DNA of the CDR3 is TGTGCCAGCAGCCAAACCGGGACAGGGTTTAATGAGCAGTTCTTC. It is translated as CASSQTGTGFNEQFF.